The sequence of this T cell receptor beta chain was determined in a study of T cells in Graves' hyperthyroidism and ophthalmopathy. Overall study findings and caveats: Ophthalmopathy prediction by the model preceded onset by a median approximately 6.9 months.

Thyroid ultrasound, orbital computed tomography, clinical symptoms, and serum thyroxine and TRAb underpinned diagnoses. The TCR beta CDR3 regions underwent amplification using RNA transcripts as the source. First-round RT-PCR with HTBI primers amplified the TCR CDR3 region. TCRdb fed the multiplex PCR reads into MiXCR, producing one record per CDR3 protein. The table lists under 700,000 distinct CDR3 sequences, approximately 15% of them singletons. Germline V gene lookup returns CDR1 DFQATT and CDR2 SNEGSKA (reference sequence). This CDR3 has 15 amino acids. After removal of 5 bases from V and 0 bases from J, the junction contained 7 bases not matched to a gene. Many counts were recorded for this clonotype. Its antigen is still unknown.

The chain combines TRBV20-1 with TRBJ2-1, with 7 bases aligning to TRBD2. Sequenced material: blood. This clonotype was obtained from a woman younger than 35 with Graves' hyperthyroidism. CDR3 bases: TGCAGTGCTTGGGACTATCGAAGCTCCTACAATGAGCAGTTCTTC. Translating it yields CSAWDYRSSYNEQFF.